This TCR beta chain was identified during a study of T cell changes during pregnancy in multiple sclerosis. The data were produced by immunoSEQ multiplex PCR, yet TCRdb's version contains in-frame clones alone and is incomplete. The sample has 40,000 to 60,000 clones, 85% to 95% seen once. The V gene end was trimmed by 1 base and the J gene end by 5 bases; junction bases not matched to a gene: 14. This CDR3 spans 18 amino acids. CDR1 and CDR2 from the germline V gene are LGHNA and YSLEER. The sequenced sample was CD4+ T cells from peripheral blood mononuclear cells, obtained before pregnancy. This clonotype originated in a female donor with multiple sclerosis, enrolled in a pregnancy study. The chain employs TRBV4-3 and TRBJ1-5; TRBD1 matches at 7 bases. As DNA, the CDR3 is TGCGCCAGCAGCCAAGGTCTGTCGACAGGGTCGACATATCAGCCCCAGCATTTT. This encodes CASSQGLSTGSTYQPQHF.